These 10 T cell receptor beta chains were sequenced from one sample in a study of shared clonotypes between healthy human individuals. The assay was immunoSEQ multiplex PCR, and TCRdb's table has in-frame clones only and misses some. The table has some 500,000 clones, roughly 95% seen once. Sample: naive CD4+ T cells sorted from blood. Subset of the sample: CD45RA+ positively selected. The receptors shown here come from a woman aged 30 to 39 in good health.

This sequence joins TRBV5-1 and TRBJ2-1, with TRBD2 identical over 9 bases. The CDR3 has 15 residues. Germline-derived CDR1 and CDR2 are SGHRS and YFSETQ. Trimming took 3 bases from V and 7 from J; bases not matched to a gene: 8. This CDR3 reads CASSSFSGSGNEQFF. The CDR3 DNA reads TGCGCCAGCAGCTCCTTTAGCGGGAGTGGTAATGAGCAGTTCTTC.

The chain joins TRBV7-8 to TRBJ2-5; TRBD2 matches 9 bases. Germline CDR1 SGHVS, CDR2 FQNEAQ. The J segment lost 3 bases and the V segment lost 4 bases, leaving 15 bases of the junction unmatched. The CDR3 consists of 18 residues. This chain's CDR3 is CASSSRVTPGLAEETQYF. The CDR3 nucleotides are TGTGCCAGCAGCTCAAGAGTTACACCGGGACTAGCAGAAGAGACCCAGTACTTC.

This sequence joins TRBV19 and TRBJ2-7, with D perhaps TRBD1 (5 bases). The CDR3 loop spans 14 amino acids. Deletions cut 4 bases from V and 6 bases from J, with 16 bases between. CDR1 is LNHDA and CDR2 is SQIVND in the germline V gene (reference sequence). The CDR3 nucleotides read TGTGCCAGTAGTAACCAGGGTGTTCGTGGCGAGCAGTACTTC. Amino acids: CASSNQGVRGEQYF.

This chain uses TRBV5-6 with TRBJ2-2; D call uncertain. There are 15 residues in the CDR3. The V gene's germline CDR1 is SGHDT and CDR2 YYEEEE. V dropped 1 base and J dropped 4 bases, with 11 bases sitting between them. The CDR3 DNA sequence: TGTGCCAGCAGCTTGTCTTGGGTGATCACCGGGGAGCTGTTTTTT. Protein: CASSLSWVITGELFF.

The chain links TRBV6-1 to TRBJ2-7; D perhaps matches TRBD1 (6 bases). The germline V gene has CDR1 MNHNS and CDR2 SASEGT. With 4 bases removed from V and 0 bases from J, the gap between germline ends came to 19 bases. The CDR3 consists of 17 residues. CDR3 amino acids: CASSVPEQGFSSYEQYF. The CDR3 bases are TGTGCCAGCAGTGTCCCCGAACAGGGATTCAGCTCCTACGAGCAGTACTTC.

This sequence joins TRBV18 and TRBJ2-1, with TRBD2 matching 7 bases. The CDR3 covers 17 residues. Trimming at V came to 6 bases and at J to 2 bases, leaving 13 bases not matched to a gene. Germline CDR1 reads KGHSH; CDR2 reads LQKENI. In DNA form, the CDR3 reads TGTGCCAGCTCGTCCGGGCCCTGGCGGGAGACCTACAATGAGCAGTTCTTC. It encodes CASSSGPWRETYNEQFF.

The V call is TRBV28, the J call TRBJ2-7, with D perhaps TRBD1 (5 bases). Trimming took 3 bases from V and 7 from J, leaving 19 bases between them. This CDR3 is built from 15 residues. The germline gives CDR1 MDHEN, CDR2 SYDVKM. In nucleotides, the CDR3 is TGTGCCAGCAGTTTTTCATCCAGGGCCTCCTTGGAGCAGTACTTC. Translating gives CASSFSSRASLEQYF.

The chain combines TRBV6-1 with TRBJ1-1; D not certain. V was shortened by 8 bases and J by 0 bases, with 10 bases between the two germline ends. This CDR3 comprises 13 residues. Germline CDR1 is MNHNS and CDR2 is SASEGT. The CDR3 bases are TGTGCCAGCCAAAAGCAGGTGAACACTGAAGCTTTCTTT. Translation: CASQKQVNTEAFF.

The V gene is TRBV5-8, the J gene TRBJ1-4, with 7 bases that match TRBD1. Germline CDR1 SGHTS, CDR2 YDEGEE. The CDR3 extends over 13 amino acids. J lost 7 bases, V lost 5 bases, and 5 bases had no gene match. The CDR3 loop reads CASRKQGSEKLFF. The CDR3 bases are TGTGCCAGCAGGAAACAGGGGTCTGAAAAACTGTTTTTT. Filled out from reference TRBV5-8 and TRBJ1-4, the complete variable domain reads EAGVTQSPTHLIKTRGQQATLRCSPISGHTSVYWYQQALGLGLQFLLWYDEGEERNRGNFPPRFSGRQFPNYSSELNVNALELEDSALYLCASRKQGSEKLFFGSGTQLSVL.

This chain connects TRBV7-8 to TRBJ2-6, with unresolved D. The V end was cut by 1 base, the J end by 3 bases, with 7 bases between. This CDR3 spans 15 amino acids. The germline CDR1 and CDR2 sequences are SGHVS and FQNEAQ. CDR3 sequence reads: CASSLGLGGANVLTF. The DNA for the CDR3 is TGTGCCAGCAGCTTAGGCTTGGGTGGGGCCAACGTCCTGACTTTC.